This T cell receptor beta chain is drawn from a study of cytomegalovirus exposure and HLA in healthy donors (dated by TCRdb to about 2017). Regarding the complete study: An earlier analysis of 587 of the donors reported 250 to 350 Gb of sequence data and more than 90 million unique TCR beta sequences from 150 million to 200 million T cells. Approximately 310 gigabases of sequencing data and roughly 80 million unique TCR sequences made up an early release that covered around 640 HLA-typed donors. The genetic ancestry cluster associated with self-reported Caucasian donors included 65% to 90% of the 300 to 400 genotyped donors. The study aimed to test whether cataloging public T cell receptors could reveal signatures of past pathogen exposure. Using immunosequencing, the study profiled T cell repertoires from roughly 650 subjects and related those repertoires to cytomegalovirus serostatus. Along with the roughly 610-subject first cohort, a separate validation cohort of some 130 different subjects was used. To predict cytomegalovirus infection status, the study combined high-throughput TCR immunosequencing, statistical association of individual TCRs with disease status, and machine learning. A later analysis re-analyzed previously published TCR beta repertoires from roughly 690 donors and added high-resolution HLA genotyping to study TCR occurrence patterns. The later analysis used no new phenotypic data to find candidate immune exposures, relying instead on TCR beta sequences and their occurrence across donors. In an earlier analysis of roughly 600 of the donors, high-throughput TCR beta sequencing was used to judge whether each TCR beta V gene segment behaved as functional or pseudogenic. Donor age, sex, ethnicity and CMV serostatus were compiled together with the repertoire data. Genome-wide SNP genotypes for about 60% of the 666 donors were used in a later genetic analysis, which treated that subset as a discovery cohort. Every repertoire in the discovery cohort had been generated on one and the same sequencing platform. HLA typing covered class I and class II loci at four-digit resolution. The number of donors typed differed by locus, with roughly 620-630 for A, B, C, DRB1 and DQB1, around 500 for DQA1, 600 to 610 for DPA1, and around 460 for DPB1. Because of strong linkage in the cohort, five DR-DQ haplotypes were treated as single units for association and clustering. Among almost 400 genotyped donors of the cohort, an average of roughly 240,000 unique TCR beta nucleotide sequences were sequenced per donor, roughly 18% of them non-productive. Results and caveats for the whole study, not just this receptor: Cytomegalovirus status was reported to be diagnosed by the classifier with high specificity and sensitivity in both the original and validation cohorts. Because HLA typing was missing for some donors at each locus, association tests included only the typed subset. A later analysis found that HLA-associated TCR beta chains were more clonally expanded and had lower generation probabilities than equally common non-associated chains. When HLA alleles, especially DR and DQ, strongly co-occurred, attributing TCR associations to individual alleles was difficult. A further reported finding was that TCR beta sequences accurately predicted the HLA-A and HLA-B alleles for most subjects in the first cohort. Correlated functional status among segregating V segments might be attributable to linkage disequilibrium, but an unknown experimental factor could not be ruled out. A later analysis found that TCR association rates varied across HLA loci, with DRB1 alleles showing the most associated TCRs and HLA-C alleles the fewest. Because the 87-base-pair reads could not distinguish some IMGT-functional V segments, including TRBV6-2 and TRBV6-3, those segments were excluded. Sequencing depth was assumed to be roughly uniform across donors in the presence/absence analyses, though that assumption may not hold. While some public TCRs were present in many individuals, most TCR sequences turned up only very rarely across donors. A few of the identified cytomegalovirus-associated TCR beta chains were confirmed in vitro to be specific for cytomegalovirus antigens. In an earlier analysis of 587 of the donors, most TCR beta V segments appeared in productive rearrangements about 90% or about 30% of the time, broadly matching IMGT annotations. According to the authors, the approach could potentially be generalized to other disease states and immunological phenotypes. The sequencing pipeline was judged likely to have produced a cluster of highly shared sequence variants as a technical artifact. In a later genetic analysis, a missense DCLRE1C variant was associated with V-gene and J-gene trimming of TCR beta chains, and the association was replicated in an independent cohort. In a later genetic analysis, fewer N-insertions in productive TCRs were reported among donors in an Asian-associated ancestry cluster than the roughly 710-donor mean. For the cohort, immune exposure information was limited to CMV serostatus. According to a later analysis, parvovirus B19, influenza, CMV and Epstein-Barr virus appeared linked to several top co-occurrence clusters. Approximately 16 rarely observed V segments, including chromosome 9 orphons, were excluded from the earlier analysis of several hundred of the donors because counts were too low. The study listed approximately 160 TCR beta chains as associated with cytomegalovirus. According to a later analysis, most CMV-associated TCR beta chains appeared to be HLA-restricted, and the HLA associations seemed to be driven largely by CMV exposure. Only TCR beta chains were sequenced in this cohort, and the absence of alpha or paired-chain data limited detectable features. A later analysis associated about 18,000 TCR beta sequences with specific HLA alleles at a false discovery rate of 0.05.

The cohort comprised some 730 healthy bone marrow donors. All cohort members were sampled while nominally healthy, although unrecorded immune exposures were likely present. The donor was CMV seropositive and belonged to the group of 250 to 350 seropositive cohort members. Every donor gave a peripheral blood sample, and the peripheral blood mononuclear cells from that sample were used for TCR beta sequencing. The Qiagen DNeasy Blood Extraction Kit was used to extract genomic DNA from the blood cell samples. Library generation was performed with the immunoSEQ multiplex PCR assay. A mixture of 60 forward primers for TCR Vbeta segments and 13 reverse primers for TCR Jbeta segments was used in the multiplex PCR. A multiplex PCR assay on genomic DNA amplified the CDR3 region of rearranged TCR beta genes. The Illumina HiSeq System was used to sequence the amplified TCR beta libraries as 87-base-pair reads. The authors' pipeline ran thus. A later analysis counted about 82 million unique TCR beta chains across the 700 or so repertoires, and 9.5 million to 11 million of these chains were shared by at least two donors. Raw reads were error-corrected and collapsed into unique sequences by a nearest-neighbor algorithm in which closely related sequences were merged to remove PCR and sequencing errors. CDR3 sequences were aligned to IMGT reference sequences to assign V, D and J gene segments. Each retained sequence needed at least a six-nucleotide match to both a V gene segment and a J gene segment. Rearrangements were classified as productive when the CDR3 lacked stop codons and remained in frame with V and J, and all other rearrangements were classified as non-productive. Following IMGT convention, CDR3 was defined as the stretch from the second conserved V-encoded cysteine up to the conserved J-encoded phenylalanine. The earlier analysis of about 500 of the donors excluded sequences that lacked an unambiguous match to a single V gene segment. An earlier analysis of 587 of the donors classified V segments as functional when productive rearrangements were above 56.7% and as segregating when the standard deviation between donors was above 5%. A statistical classification framework was built to diagnose cytomegalovirus status from the catalog of TCR beta chain sequences. In a later analysis, V and J genes were assigned by comparing TCR nucleotide sequences against IMGT/GENE-DB human TR gene sequences. A later analysis assigned CDR3 sequences and most-parsimonious VDJ recombination scenarios with the TCRdist pipeline. In a later analysis, every TCR beta chain was defined by the combination of its CDR3 amino acid sequence and its V-gene family, and reads without a unique V-gene family were dropped. As a way to deal with suspected cross-contamination and a sequencing artifact, a later analysis dropped roughly 620 nucleotide sequences that were highly shared and had low generation probability. For each public chain, a later analysis derived a clonal expansion index from normalized ranks of inferred template counts within each repertoire. In a later analysis, generation probabilities were computed with a VDJ recombination model fitted to out-of-frame rearrangements, and the resulting probabilities were checked against IGoR. In a later analysis, TCR-TCR, TCR-HLA and TCR-CMV co-occurrence was scored with hypergeometric tests, and a repertoire-size bias correction was applied to TCR pairs. A later analysis estimated false discovery rates by permuting HLA or CMV assignments 20 times. A later analysis grouped co-occurring TCRs with DBSCAN, adding TCRdist sequence similarity when clustering within HLA-allele-positive subsets. For co-occurrence clustering, repertoires with fewer than 30,000 or more than 120,000 public chains were excluded, along with roughly 5 repertoires with anomalous nucleotide sharing. As stored in TCRdb, this immuneACCESS dataset retains in-frame rearrangements with V and J assigned. A fraction of the clones does not appear; measured against another copy, unresolved V genes explain less than half of the discrepancy, and the remainder lacks a known reason. For V, J and clone size, that table is used; D and trimming come from the DNA. The sample table contains about 84,000 clones; only one count was recorded for over 75% of them. The top ten hold 2% to 3% of the sample.

Turning to this clone: Its antigen remains unidentified. No quality values exist for individual bases; no much larger clone is one base distant.

Trimming removed 3 bases from V and 5 bases from J, leaving 13 bases between the germline ends. As encoded in the germline V gene, CDR1 is KGHSH while CDR2 is LQKENI. From the cysteine up to the phenylalanine, the CDR3 has a length of 14 residues. Only the CDR3 DNA is retained, 42 bases long and in frame from the first base. The source is a male donor in good health and CMV-seropositive. Input material: PBMCs. The rearrangement combines TRBV18 with TRBJ1-2, with no D gene named confidently. The DNA is as follows: TGTGCCAGCTCACCGAAGGCGGTTGAATATGGCTACACCTTC. It translates to CASSPKAVEYGYTF.